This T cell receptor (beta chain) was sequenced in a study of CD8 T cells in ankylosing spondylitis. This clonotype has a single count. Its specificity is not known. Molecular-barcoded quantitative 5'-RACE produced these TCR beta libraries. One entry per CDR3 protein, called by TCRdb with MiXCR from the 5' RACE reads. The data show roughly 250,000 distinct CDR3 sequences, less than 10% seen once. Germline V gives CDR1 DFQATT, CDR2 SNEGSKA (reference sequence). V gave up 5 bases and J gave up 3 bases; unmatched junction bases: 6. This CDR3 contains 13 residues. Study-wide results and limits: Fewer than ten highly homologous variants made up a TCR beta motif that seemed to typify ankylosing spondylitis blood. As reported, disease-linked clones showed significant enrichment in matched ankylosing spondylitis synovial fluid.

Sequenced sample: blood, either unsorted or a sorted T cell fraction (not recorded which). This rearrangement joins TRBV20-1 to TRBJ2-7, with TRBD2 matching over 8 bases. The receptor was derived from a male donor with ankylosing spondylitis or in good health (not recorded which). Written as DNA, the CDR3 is TGCAGTGCTTTACGGGAGGGCGGCTACGAGCAGTACTTC. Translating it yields CSALREGGYEQYF.